This T cell receptor beta chain was captured in a study of vaccination and CD4 T cells after COVID-19. Study background: The authors exposed cells to overlapping spike peptides derived from SARS-CoV-2, HCoV-NL63, HCoV-OC43 and HCoV-229E. Findings and caveats of the study: Only post-vaccination samples contained a median approximately 84% of the reactive clones in convalescent patients.

Notes on this clonotype: Its antigen is not known.

Documented treatment: roughly 10-day PBMC culture with coronavirus spike peptide pools or control peptides (ViraFEST assay). One should note that the unexposed donor's CD4+ T cells were collected before the COVID-19 pandemic (2011-2018). The CDR3 covers 14 residues. The V and J ends lost 3 bases and 2 bases respectively, with 9 bases between them. The V gene's germline CDR1 is MDHEN and CDR2 SYDVKM. The study sequenced cultured CD4+ T cell DNA using the Oncomine TCR Beta short-read assay. TCRdb re-called the PCR reads with MiXCR, one entry per CDR3 protein. Found here are approximately 7,300 distinct CDR3 sequences, around 41% of them singletons; the top ten hold approximately 35%.

The material sequenced was CD4+ T cells from blood, cultured in vitro. The rearrangement uses TRBV28 and TRBJ2-3; the D call may be TRBD1 or TRBD2 (5 bases each). This receptor was taken from a human donor in good health. CDR3 DNA sequence: TGTGCCAGCAGTTTTGGGGGAATCACAGATACGCAGTATTTT. Its protein is CASSFGGITDTQYF.